This entry describes one TCR beta chain. The antigen remains undetermined. Germline assignment: CDR1 SGHRS and CDR2 YFSETQ. This CDR3 is 15 amino acids long. Trimming at V came to 0 bases and at J to 2 bases, leaving 4 bases not matched to a gene. Researchers ran the PCR with 60 Vbeta and 13 Jbeta primers. Produced via immunoSEQ multiplex PCR; TCRdb's table is partial and in-frame only. The table shows some 140,000 clones, with over 60% occurring only once. These data originate in a study of cytomegalovirus exposure and HLA in healthy donors. Overall study results and limits: An assumption of roughly uniform sequencing depth across donors underlay the presence/absence analyses. Per a later analysis, HLA-associated TCR beta chains showed more clonal expansion than other, equally common TCR beta chains.

The chain carries TRBV5-1 and TRBJ2-7; TRBD1 matches at 8 bases. The receptor was isolated from a man between 40 and 49 years old in good health and CMV-seronegative. What was sequenced was PBMCs. CDR3 sequence reads: CASSLGSGGTYEQYF. The CDR3 DNA follows: TGCGCCAGCAGCTTGGGGTCAGGGGGCACCTACGAGCAGTACTTC.